This record covers a single TCR beta chain. Which antigen it targets is not known. No clone much larger than this one lies a single base away; base qualities are absent. CDR1 MDHEN and CDR2 SYDVKM are derived from the germline V gene. The CDR3 contains 15 residues, cysteine and phenylalanine counted. Only CDR3 DNA remains: 45 bases, in frame from the first base. V lost 5 bases and J lost 0 bases; the stretch between them is 11 bases long. This sample stems from a study of blood T cell repertoires in COVID-19 (dated by TCRdb to the early 2020s). For the wider study: Collaborator samples came from the United States, Italy and Spain and covered acute and convalescent phases of COVID-19. Nearly every sample came with metadata listing a de-identified subject ID, COVID-19 status, age in years and sex. HLA class I and class II types, where available, came from metadata supplied by the sample provider rather than from assay-based typing. The repertoires were released in a freely available public database meant as a resource for research on the immune response to SARS-CoV-2. Deeply sampled blood TCRbeta repertoires from subjects exposed to, actively infected with, or recovered from COVID-19 were included in the dataset. The samples were drawn from two sources: the first 160 participants of the ongoing ImmuneRACE study, and 1,000 to 1,500 subjects contributed by 6 global collaborators. The prospective study material was composed of cDNA or gDNA derived from T cells, B-cell-depleted T cells, or PBMCs.

TCRbeta CDR3 regions were amplified from genomic DNA using the immunoSEQ Assay, a bias-controlled multiplex PCR. In the original analysis: Within the assay, amplification of reference gene primers was used to estimate how many nucleated cells each sample contained. Sequence reads were collapsed and filtered to measure the absolute abundance of every unique TCRbeta CDR3 rearrangement. For each sample, productive Simpson clonality was calculated as the square root of Simpson's diversity index over productive rearrangements. As stored in TCRdb, this immuneACCESS dataset retains in-frame rearrangements with V and J assigned. A fraction of the clones does not appear; measured against another copy, unresolved V genes explain less than half of the discrepancy, and the remainder lacks a known reason. The V and J calls and clone size come from that table; D and trimming were worked out from the DNA. Across this sample there are some 170,000 clones, with around 84% seen only once. The ten largest clones take up roughly 15% of the sample.

Participants in the prospective study were aged roughly 18 to 100 years, lived in more than 20 United States geographic areas, and enrolled through a virtual design. In the prospective study, participants were assigned to cohorts based on the clinical history participants reported in a screening survey and a study questionnaire. For ImmuneRACE Cohort 3, a participant was defined as recovered based on two consecutive negative NP/OP PCR tests, clearance by a healthcare professional, or resolution of symptoms. Each participant in the prospective study had whole blood, serum and a nasopharyngeal or oropharyngeal swab collected by mobile phlebotomists. Over a roughly two-month period, participants in the prospective study had the option of providing additional blood draws and questionnaires. Before DNA extraction, blood samples from the prospective study were shipped at room temperature or frozen. The study at large found these results: The quantity of clinical and demographic metadata differed by source and by participant and was supplied without curation.

Source material: PBMCs or T cells enriched from blood (not recorded which). The clonotype comes from a man aged 50-60 years who had recovered from COVID-19. This chain is built from TRBV28 and TRBJ2-4; perhaps TRBD2 is the D gene, with 6 bases matching. The DNA sequence is as follows: TGTGCCAGCAGTACAGGAGGGTTAGCCAAAAACATTCAGTACTTC. This sequence encodes CASSTGGLAKNIQYF.